Shown below are 28 T cell receptor beta chains from a single sample sequenced in a study of T cells in Graves' hyperthyroidism and ophthalmopathy. RNA transcripts yielded amplified TCR beta CDR3 regions. RT-PCR in the first round (using the HTBI primer set) targeted the TCR CDR3. One entry per CDR3 protein results from TCRdb running MiXCR on the multiplex PCR reads. The table lists a few hundred thousand distinct CDR3 sequences, 13% of them singletons. The sequencing sample was made of blood. Receptors originate from a woman under 30 with Graves' hyperthyroidism.

The chain links TRBV24-1 to TRBJ2-3; 10 bases fit TRBD1. V lost 1 base and J lost 4; bases outside the gene matches: 7. The CDR3 is 17 amino acids. Germline V gene sequence: CDR1 KGHDR, CDR2 SFDVKD. CDR3 coding DNA: TGTGCCACCAGTGATTTCTTCGGGACAGGGGTGCCAGATACGCAGTATTTT. Translation gives CATSDFFGTGVPDTQYF.

The chain combines TRBV10-3 with TRBJ2-3; 16 nucleotides line up with TRBD2. The CDR3 totals 16 residues. V shed 6 bases, J shed 3 bases, and the junction held 3 bases outside the gene matches. Germline values: CDR1 ENHRY, CDR2 SYGVKD. The CDR3, as DNA: TGTGCCATCAGCGGGACTAGCGGGGGGGAAACAGATACGCAGTATTTT. Translating it yields CAISGTSGGETDTQYF.

This clonotype was picked up many times. V is TRBV7-2 and J is TRBJ2-2; TRBD2 matches at 8 bases. Germline CDR1 is SGHTA and CDR2 is FQGNSA. The CDR3 extends over 15 amino acids. Trimming took 5 bases from V and 5 from J; bases not matched to a gene: 7. CDR3 amino acids: CASSAAGVTTGELFF. The CDR3 nucleotides are TGTGCCAGCAGCGCAGCGGGAGTGACTACCGGGGAGCTGTTTTTT.

This clonotype was counted between two and nine times. The chain combines TRBV9 with TRBJ2-7; TRBD2 matches at 10 bases. There are 15 residues in the CDR3. The V gene's germline CDR1 is SGDLS and CDR2 YYNGEE. V was pared by 0 bases and J by 5 bases, with 5 bases of the junction left unmatched. CDR3 bases: TGTGCCAGCAGCGTAGGACTAGCGGGTGGAGACGAGCAGTACTTC. It codes for CASSVGLAGGDEQYF.

This clonotype was detected ten times or more. V is TRBV7-2 and J is TRBJ1-5; D is ambiguous. Germline assignment: CDR1 SGHTA and CDR2 FQGNSA. With 0 bases removed from V and 4 bases from J, the gap between germline ends came to 13 bases. CDR3 length: 16 residues. The CDR3 nucleotides are TGTGCCAGCAGCTTAGCGGAAATTGGTCGTAATCAGCCCCAGCATTTT. This gives the protein CASSLAEIGRNQPQHF.

This clonotype was counted ten times or more. This chain links TRBV5-1 with TRBJ1-4, with 9 nucleotides matching TRBD1. Germline CDR1 reads SGHRS; CDR2 reads YFSETQ. After removal of 7 bases from V and 3 bases from J, the junction contained 4 bases not matched to a gene. The CDR3 covers 14 residues. The CDR3 bases are TGCGCCAGCTGCTGGACAGGGGCTAATGAAAAACTGTTTTTT. It specifies CASCWTGANEKLFF.

There are many counts of this clonotype. The chain has TRBV7-3 and TRBJ2-6, with D perhaps assigned TRBD1 or TRBD2 (5 bases each). This CDR3 has 13 amino acids. Trimming took off 8 bases at V and 4 bases at J, with 9 bases between the two ends. CDR1 is SGHTA, CDR2 FQGTGA, per germline. This CDR3 is CASGRDGANVLTF. The CDR3 DNA sequence: TGTGCCAGCGGACGGGACGGGGCCAACGTCCTGACTTTC.

This clonotype was seen just once. A clone one base away is much larger, so this may be a read error. V is TRBV19 and J is TRBJ2-7, with 7 bases lining up with TRBD1. The CDR3 runs to 15 residues. CDR1 is LNHDA, CDR2 SQIVND, per germline (reference sequence). For the CDR3, the DNA is TGTGCCAGTAGTCCTCTGGGGACAGCTCATAACGAGCAGTGCTTC. Its protein is CASSPLGTAHNEQCF.

As regards this clonotype: A much larger clone lies one base from this, so it may be a read error. The V and J genes are TRBV2 and TRBJ1-2; no firm D call. The V gene's germline CDR1 is SNHLY and CDR2 FYNNEI. CDR3 length: 14 amino acids. V lost 3 bases and J 4 bases, leaving 12 bases between the germline ends. CDR3 amino acids: CASSDIGPFYGYTF. In DNA, the CDR3 is TGTGCCAGCAGTGATATAGGGCCCTTCTATGGCTACACCTTC.

This clonotype was observed a handful of times. J is TRBJ2-7 and V is TRBV19; 10 positions agree with TRBD1. V shed 7 bases and J 1 base; nucleotides not matched to a gene: 4. From germline, CDR1 is LNHDA and CDR2 SQIVND (reference sequence). The CDR3 has 14 residues. CDR3 sequence: CASMEDRGSYEQYF. The CDR3, as DNA: TGTGCCAGTATGGAGGACAGGGGGTCCTACGAGCAGTACTTC.

This clonotype was counted ten times or more. The chain has TRBV7-9 and TRBJ2-7; 9 nucleotides align to TRBD1. CDR1 is SEHNR and CDR2 is FQNEAQ in the germline V gene (reference sequence). V trimming: 4 bases; J trimming: 4 bases; junction bases outside the gene matches: 8. The CDR3 length is 15 residues. CDR3 amino acids: CASSSGQGGLYEQYF. The CDR3 DNA is TGTGCCAGCAGCTCGGGACAGGGAGGGTTATACGAGCAGTACTTC.

In its sample, this clonotype was seen many times. V is TRBV6-1 and J is TRBJ1-1; D remains ambiguous. Germline values: CDR1 MNHNS, CDR2 SASEGT. V was cut by 6 bases and J by 12 bases, with 23 bases left in between. CDR3 length equals 14 residues. CDR3: CASSDVDVLLEPFF. The CDR3, as DNA: TGTGCCAGCAGCGATGTTGACGTCTTATTGGAACCTTTCTTT.

This clonotype was recorded a few times. This chain connects TRBV10-3 to TRBJ2-7, with D possibly TRBD2 on 5 matching bases. Germline V gene data show CDR1 as ENHRY and CDR2 as SYGVKD. This CDR3 region has 13 residues. V lost 7 bases, J lost 2 bases, and 12 bases lay in between. CDR3 in DNA: TGTGCCATCACCCGGACGGGGACCTACGAGCAGTACTTC. This sequence encodes CAITRTGTYEQYF.

The table lists this clonotype with many counts. The chain recombines TRBV28 with TRBJ2-5, with D possibly matching TRBD2 (5 bases). This CDR3 contains 14 residues. Germline assignment: CDR1 MDHEN and CDR2 SYDVKM. V gave up 10 bases and J gave up 0 bases, with 15 bases separating them. Here the CDR3 reads CATAGGLHQETQYF. The CDR3 DNA is TGTGCCACCGCCGGCGGGCTACACCAAGAGACCCAGTACTTC.

This clonotype was counted many times. The CDR3 spells CASIQTRTGELFF. The CDR3 nucleotides read TGTGCCAGCATTCAGACACGCACCGGGGAGCTGTTTTTT. The chain combines TRBV6-2 or TRBV6-3 with TRBJ2-2; D is undetermined. Germline CDR1 MNHEY, CDR2 SVGEGT. Trimming left V 7 bases short and J 4 bases short, with 10 bases between. The CDR3 is made up of 13 amino acids.

As for this clonotype: With a much larger clone just one base away, this may be a read error. V and J are TRBV3-1 and TRBJ1-5; D is perhaps TRBD1 (6 bases). This CDR3 comprises 15 residues. CDR1 is LGHDT, CDR2 YNNKEL, per germline (reference sequence). The CDR3 loop reads CGSSQGQGRGQPQHF. The CDR3, as DNA: TGTGGCAGCAGCCAAGGGCAGGGGAGGGGTCAGCCCCAGCATTTT.

The chain carries TRBV12-3 or TRBV12-4 and TRBJ1-1; weak D call: TRBD1 (6 bases). CDR3 length equals 15 residues. V was trimmed by 6 bases and J by 4 bases, leaving 18 bases between them. In DNA, the CDR3 is TGTGCCAGCAGGGTAGCGGGGGCGGGGCCCACTGAAGCTTTCTTT. It encodes CASRVAGAGPTEAFF.

This clonotype was seen ten or more times. J is TRBJ2-7 and V is TRBV9; no clear D. V lost 4 bases to trimming and J lost 3 bases, with 11 bases between them. The CDR3 contains 13 residues. CDR1 and CDR2 from the germline V gene are SGDLS and YYNGEE. This chain's CDR3 is CASSPFGHYEQYF. The CDR3, as DNA: TGTGCCAGCAGCCCCTTTGGGCACTACGAGCAGTACTTC.

Only a few counts were recorded for this clonotype. J is TRBJ2-1 and V is TRBV15, with 8 bases fitting TRBD2. From germline, CDR1 is LNHNV and CDR2 YYDKDF (reference sequence). The CDR3 length is 15 residues. V shed 2 bases and J 7 bases; nucleotides not matched to a gene: 7. The CDR3 bases are TGTGCCACCAGCAGACCGAGCGGGACTAGGAATGAGCAGTTCTTC. It codes for CATSRPSGTRNEQFF.

This clonotype was observed at least ten times. CDR3 sequence: CASSQYGQGHEAFF. The CDR3 coding sequence is TGTGCCAGCAGCCAGTACGGGCAGGGGCATGAAGCTTTCTTT. The chain recombines TRBV3-1 with TRBJ1-1; D may be TRBD1 (6 bases). The length of the CDR3 is 14 residues. CDR1 and CDR2 from the germline V gene are LGHDT and YNNKEL (reference sequence). Trimming pared 3 bases from V and 7 bases from J, leaving 15 bases between.

The chain joins TRBV20-1 to TRBJ2-3, with D hard to call. This CDR3 has 16 amino acids. From germline, CDR1 is DFQATT and CDR2 SNEGSKA (reference sequence). Trimming left V 0 bases short and J 0 bases short, with 13 bases between. The CDR3 loop reads CSARDRVGLSTDTQYF. The CDR3 DNA follows: TGCAGTGCTAGAGACCGGGTGGGATTAAGCACAGATACGCAGTATTTT.

The chain carries TRBV19 and TRBJ1-2; D remains unclear. V lost 5 bases to trimming and J lost 2 bases, with 21 bases between them. Germline V gives CDR1 LNHDA, CDR2 SQIVND (reference sequence). This CDR3 is built from 17 residues. CDR3 loop: CASSSIAQPSANYGYTF. CDR3 DNA sequence: TGTGCCAGTAGTTCTATCGCACAGCCCAGCGCGAACTATGGCTACACCTTC.

This clonotype was counted at least ten times. The chain links TRBV20-1 to TRBJ1-5; TRBD1 agrees at 9 bases. Losses at the gene ends were 3 bases for V and 2 bases for J; bases not matched to a gene: 14. The CDR3 has 18 residues. Per the germline V gene, CDR1 is DFQATT and CDR2 is SNEGSKA (reference sequence). CDR3 nucleotides: TGCAGTGCTAGCGGGGGACAGGGTCGCGTCTGGGGCAATCAGCCCCAGCATTTT. Translating gives CSASGGQGRVWGNQPQHF.

V and J are TRBV3-1 and TRBJ2-1; 11 positions match TRBD1. V lost 2 bases and J lost 5; bases outside the gene matches: 2. The CDR3 sequence is 15 residues long. Germline assignment: CDR1 LGHDT and CDR2 YNNKEL (reference sequence). CDR3 bases: TGTGCCAGCAGCCAACTGGGACAGGGGGACAATGAGCAGTTCTTC. This encodes CASSQLGQGDNEQFF.

This clonotype was counted many times. The chain uses TRBV5-1 and TRBJ2-7; TRBD2 aligns across 14 bases. CDR3 length: 16 residues. Germline V CDR1 and CDR2: SGHRS, YFSETQ. V lost 4 bases to trimming and J lost 3 bases; unmatched junction nucleotides: 6. In DNA, the CDR3 is TGCGCCAGCAGCCCCCCGGGACTAGCGGGAGTCTACGAGCAGTACTTC. Translation gives CASSPPGLAGVYEQYF. The entire variable domain, with the rest obtained from reference TRBV5-1 and TRBJ2-7, is as follows: KAGVTQTPRYLIKTRGQQVTLSCSPISGHRSVSWYQQTPGQGLQFLFEYFSETQRNKGNFPGRFSGRQFSNSRSEMNVSTLELGDSALYLCASSPPGLAGVYEQYFGPGTRLTVT.

The chain recombines TRBV20-1 with TRBJ1-4, with a tentative D call TRBD1 (5 bases). Germline-derived CDR1 and CDR2 are DFQATT and SNEGSKA (reference sequence). Trimming stripped 4 bases from V and 7 bases from J, with 25 bases between. This CDR3 contains 17 residues. This chain's CDR3 is CSAIVVMRGNLGEKLFF. CDR3 sequence (DNA): TGCAGTGCTATAGTAGTGATGAGGGGAAATCTTGGTGAAAAACTGTTTTTT.

The chain carries TRBV6-1 and TRBJ2-3; 10 bases are shared with TRBD2. Trimming removed 5 bases from V and 5 bases from J; junction bases left unmatched: 4. In germline, CDR1 is MNHNS, CDR2 SASEGT. This CDR3 region has 14 residues. The CDR3 protein is CASSSAGGKDTQYF. In DNA, the CDR3 is TGTGCCAGCAGTTCAGCGGGGGGGAAAGATACGCAGTATTTT.

The chain carries TRBV6-5 and TRBJ1-2, with D possibly matching TRBD1 (5 bases). The CDR3 sequence is 15 residues long. V dropped 0 bases and J dropped 4 bases, with 12 bases sitting between them. CDR1 and CDR2 from the germline V gene are MNHEY and SVGAGI. The CDR3 loop reads CASSYSQGTAYGYTF. The CDR3 DNA is TGTGCCAGCAGTTACTCTCAGGGTACGGCCTATGGCTACACCTTC.